This T cell receptor (beta chain) emerged from a study of T cell clusters in autoimmune cytopenias. Study-level points and caveats: TRB repertoire shifts in secondary cytopenia and chronic lymphocytic leukemia mostly reflected lymphoma, not autoimmunity.

About 39,000 genome equivalents of blood DNA were amplified for TRB. This clonotype is called medium-sized based on its frequency. Its specificity is unknown. The CDR3 contains 13 residues. Germline assignment: CDR1 ENHRY and CDR2 SYGVKD. TRB rearrangements were amplified by touch-down multiplex PCR with mixed TRB-A/B primers. TCRdb re-called the multiplex PCR reads; one entry per CDR3 protein, DNA not given. Its table lists fewer than 3,500 distinct CDR3 sequences. The sequenced sample was peripheral blood. The receptor was isolated from a human donor with an autoimmune cytopenia or autoimmune hepatitis (not recorded which). This chain links TRBV10-3 with TRBJ1-2. CDR3: CAINGQTNYGYTF.